The 28 T cell receptor beta chains below all came from one sample that was sequenced in a study of blood T cell repertoires in COVID-19. Assay: immunoSEQ multiplex PCR; the TCRdb copy retains only in-frame clones and omits some. This sample has fewer than 400,000 clones, with just under 90% found just once. Source material: peripheral blood. Receptors were obtained from a woman in her 30s with COVID-19, enrolled during active disease.

The rearrangement joins TRBV5-5 to TRBJ1-3; D remains ambiguous. The CDR3 sequence is 14 residues long. From germline, CDR1 is SGHKS and CDR2 YYEKEE (reference sequence). Between the trimmed V and J ends, which lost 2 bases and 4 bases, there was a span of 10 bases. CDR3 amino acids: CASSFSGLGNTIYF. The CDR3 nucleotides are TGTGCCAGCAGCTTTAGCGGTTTGGGAAACACCATATATTTT.

The chain is built from TRBV27 and TRBJ1-5; no reliable D call. The CDR3 has 12 residues. Trimming cost V 10 bases and J 5 bases, with 12 bases left between them. Germline CDR1 reads MNHEY; CDR2 reads SMNVEV (reference sequence). The CDR3 here is CANPPPDQPQHF. CDR3 nucleotides: TGTGCCAACCCACCCCCGGATCAGCCCCAGCATTTT.

This clone was seen a single time. CDR3 loop: CASIPRALAGGNTQYF. The CDR3 region has the DNA TGTGCCAGCATCCCCAGGGCACTAGCGGGGGGAAATACGCAGTATTTT. The genes are TRBV2 and TRBJ2-3; the match to TRBD2 covers 12 bases. The CDR3 runs 16 residues. Germline V gives CDR1 SNHLY, CDR2 FYNNEI. V shed 7 bases, J shed 7 bases, and the junction held 12 bases outside the gene matches.

The chain carries TRBV7-8 and TRBJ2-7; D is possibly TRBD2 (6 bases). The CDR3 has 16 amino acids. V was trimmed by 1 base and J by 1 base, leaving 14 bases between them. Looked up from germline, CDR1 is SGHVS and CDR2 is FQNEAQ. CDR3 bases: TGTGCCAGCAGCTTAGGGAGAGGGACTGAGTCCTACGAGCAGTACTTC. This gives the protein CASSLGRGTESYEQYF.

The rearrangement links TRBV12-3 or TRBV12-4 to TRBJ1-2; perhaps TRBD1 as D (6 bases). The CDR3 consists of 13 residues. The V and J ends lost 2 bases and 7 bases respectively, with 11 bases between them. Here the CDR3 reads CASSLSGGSGYTF. DNA of the CDR3: TGTGCCAGCAGTTTATCGGGGGGCAGTGGCTACACCTTC.

V and J are TRBV7-9 and TRBJ2-3; TRBD2 aligns across 7 bases. The ends lost 5 bases at V and 5 bases at J; junction bases unmatched: 7. The CDR3 sequence is 14 residues long. The germline CDR1 and CDR2 sequences are SEHNR and FQNEAQ (reference sequence). The CDR3 bases are TGTGCCAGCAGCGATGGACTAGTTATAGATACGCAGTATTTT. Translating gives CASSDGLVIDTQYF. Filled out from reference TRBV7-9 and TRBJ2-3, the complete variable domain reads DTGVSQNPRHKITKRGQNVTFRCDPISEHNRLYWYRQTLGQGPEFLTYFQNEAQLEKSRLLSDRFSAERPKGSFSTLEIQRTEQGDSAMYLCASSDGLVIDTQYFGPGTRLTVL.

The genes are TRBV7-2 and TRBJ2-1, with 12 bases matching TRBD2. V lost 6 bases to trimming and J lost 7 bases; unmatched junction nucleotides: 10. This CDR3 comprises 16 residues. Germline V gene sequence: CDR1 SGHTA, CDR2 FQGNSA. CDR3 protein: CASSPSSGGAWNEQFF. DNA of the CDR3: TGTGCCAGCAGTCCATCTAGCGGGGGGGCCTGGAATGAGCAGTTCTTC.

The chain recombines TRBV11-2 with TRBJ2-7; 9 nucleotides agree with TRBD1. CDR1 is SGHAT, CDR2 FQNNGV, per germline. The junction had 4 bases not matched to a gene; V was cut back by 5 bases and J by 2 bases. This CDR3 has 14 residues. The CDR3 sequence is CASSPWTGAYEQYV. The DNA of the CDR3 is TGTGCCAGCAGCCCCTGGACAGGGGCCTACGAGCAGTACGTC.

V usage is TRBV7-2 and J usage is TRBJ1-3; a possible D gene is TRBD1 (5 bases). This CDR3 region has 17 residues. V lost 0 bases and J 4 bases, leaving 16 bases between the germline ends. Germline-derived CDR1 and CDR2 are SGHTA and FQGNSA. The CDR3 here is CASSLAQFGAAGNTIYF. CDR3 DNA: TGTGCCAGCAGCTTAGCACAGTTTGGGGCAGCCGGAAACACCATATATTTT.

This clone was counted between two and nine times. The chain links TRBV19 to TRBJ2-1; 7 positions match TRBD1. The CDR3 is made up of 14 amino acids. The germline V gene has CDR1 LNHDA and CDR2 SQIVND (reference sequence). The junction had 5 bases not matched to a gene; V was cut back by 0 bases and J by 9 bases. DNA for the CDR3: TGTGCCAGTAGTATAGATCAAAGGGGGCTTGAGCAGTTCTTC. Its translation: CASSIDQRGLEQFF.

The chain is built from TRBV4-3 and TRBJ1-2; 8 nucleotides match TRBD1. The CDR3 runs to 14 residues. V trimming: 2 bases; J trimming: 2 bases; junction bases outside the gene matches: 1. The germline gives CDR1 LGHNA, CDR2 YSLEER. The CDR3 sequence is CASSQRTGNYGYTF. In DNA, the CDR3 is TGCGCCAGCAGCCAAAGGACAGGGAACTATGGCTACACCTTC.

The chain employs TRBV10-3 and TRBJ2-2, with 8 bases that match TRBD1. The V and J ends lost 4 bases and 5 bases, in that order; junction bases with no gene match: 0. The V gene's germline CDR1 is ENHRY and CDR2 SYGVKD. CDR3 length: 13 amino acids. The CDR3 is CAISGTGTGELFF. CDR3 DNA sequence: TGTGCCATCAGTGGGACAGGGACCGGGGAGCTGTTTTTT.

V gene TRBV2 combines with J gene TRBJ2-3; D is unclear. Germline loops: CDR1 SNHLY, CDR2 FYNNEI. V shed 4 bases and J shed 6 bases, with 5 bases lying between them. This CDR3 has 11 residues. CDR3 DNA: TGTGCCAGCAGTGCTTTGGATACGCAGTATTTT. Translating it yields CASSALDTQYF.

The CDR3 DNA is TGCGCCAGCAGCTTGGTATCCGGGACACCCTCCTACGAGCAGTACTTC. This codes for CASSLVSGTPSYEQYF. The chain couples TRBV5-1 to TRBJ2-7, with a possible D match to TRBD1 (6 bases). Germline CDR1 SGHRS, CDR2 YFSETQ. This CDR3 has 16 amino acids. Trimming took 0 bases from V and 0 from J, leaving 13 bases between them.

The V call is TRBV10-3, the J call TRBJ2-1; 7 bases fit TRBD1. This CDR3 spans 13 amino acids. CDR1 is ENHRY, CDR2 SYGVKD, per germline. Trimming at V came to 10 bases and at J to 0 bases, leaving 3 bases not matched to a gene. The CDR3 loop reads CATRDSSYNEQFF. CDR3 DNA: TGTGCCACCCGGGACAGCTCCTACAATGAGCAGTTCTTC.

The chain combines TRBV4-2 with TRBJ2-2; TRBD1 aligns across 8 bases. The CDR3 consists of 15 residues. V gave up 3 bases and J gave up 6 bases; unmatched junction bases: 6. Germline V lookup: CDR1 LGHNA, CDR2 YNFKEQ. The chain's CDR3 is CASSQAGGAAGELFF. CDR3 in DNA: TGTGCCAGCAGCCAGGCAGGGGGCGCGGCCGGGGAGCTGTTTTTT.

In its sample, this clone was seen once. This chain connects TRBV5-4 to TRBJ2-3, with 8 nucleotides matching TRBD1. Per germline, CDR1 SGHNT and CDR2 YYREEE (reference sequence). Trimming took 9 bases from V and 3 from J; bases not matched to a gene: 12. The CDR3 loop spans 15 amino acids. This CDR3 reads CATLARTGGTDTQYF. The CDR3 DNA sequence: TGTGCCACCCTAGCCAGAACAGGGGGGACAGATACGCAGTATTTT. Full variable domain (remainder filled in from reference TRBV5-4 and TRBJ2-3): ETGVTQSPTHLIKTRGQQVTLRCSSQSGHNTVSWYQQALGQGPQFIFQYYREEENGRGNFPPRFSGLQFPNYSSELNVNALELDDSALYLCATLARTGGTDTQYFGPGTRLTVL.

The chain joins TRBV5-6 to TRBJ1-4; 7 bases agree with TRBD1. With V trimmed by 4 bases and J by 6 bases, 9 bases remained unmatched. Germline-derived CDR1 and CDR2 are SGHDT and YYEEEE. The CDR3 contains 15 residues. The CDR3 protein is CASSLRQGGDEKLFF. The CDR3 nucleotides read TGTGCCAGCAGCCTCCGACAGGGTGGTGATGAAAAACTGTTTTTT.

This clone was seen just once. The genes are TRBV19 and TRBJ2-7; perhaps TRBD1 as D (6 bases). Trimming took 3 bases from V and 5 from J, leaving 11 bases between them. CDR1 LNHDA and CDR2 SQIVND come from the germline V gene (reference sequence). The CDR3 is 13 residues long. The chain's CDR3 is CASSIWSGDEQYF. The CDR3, as DNA: TGTGCCAGTAGTATCTGGTCAGGGGACGAGCAGTACTTC.

The chain combines TRBV30 with TRBJ2-1; D perhaps matches TRBD2 (5 bases). Trimming shortened V by 6 bases and J by 10 bases, and 19 bases separated the two germline ends. Per the germline V gene, CDR1 is GTSNPN and CDR2 is SVGIG (reference sequence). The CDR3 runs to 13 residues. For the CDR3, the DNA is TGTGCCTGTCCCACAGCGGACCCGAGGGAGCAGTTCTTC. It is translated as CACPTADPREQFF.

This clone was picked up a small number of times. This chain links TRBV5-5 with TRBJ2-7; 7 positions agree with TRBD1. This CDR3 has 15 amino acids. With 2 bases clipped from V and 3 bases from J, the junction kept 8 bases outside the gene matches. Germline CDR1 is SGHKS and CDR2 is YYEKEE (reference sequence). Here the CDR3 DNA reads TGTGCCAGCAGCTTAGGTCCGGGACAGTTCTACGAGCAGTACTTC. Translation gives CASSLGPGQFYEQYF.

V gene TRBV12-3 or TRBV12-4 combines with J gene TRBJ2-1; possibly TRBD2 for D (7 bases). This CDR3 region has 13 residues. Trimming took off 5 bases at V and 8 bases at J, with 13 bases between the two ends. The CDR3 bases are TGTGCCAGCAGTGCTAGGGGGAGGGATGAGCAGTTCTTC. This gives the protein CASSARGRDEQFF.

The chain has TRBV5-6 and TRBJ2-3; 10 positions agree with TRBD1. The CDR3 runs 14 residues. V gave up 4 bases and J gave up 4 bases; unmatched junction bases: 3. Germline CDR1 SGHDT, CDR2 YYEEEE. Written as DNA, the CDR3 is TGTGCCAGCAGCCCCGGGACAGGGGCAGATACGCAGTATTTT. Translated: CASSPGTGADTQYF.

Of note for this clone: A junction end diverges from the germline sequence, so it may reflect a read error. This chain joins TRBV19 and TRBJ1-5; D is possibly TRBD1 (6 bases). The V gene's germline CDR1 is LNHDA and CDR2 SQIVND (reference sequence). CDR3 length: 14 residues. CDR3 DNA: TGTGCCACTAGTGCTTGGGGGCGCGGGCAGCCCCAGCATTTT. This encodes CATSAWGRGQPQHF.

CDR3 in amino acids: CASSTGQRAINTEAFF. The CDR3 DNA reads as TGTGCCAGCAGTACCGGACAGAGGGCTATTAACACTGAAGCTTTCTTT. The rearrangement links TRBV6-6 to TRBJ1-1; tentative D call: TRBD1 (6 bases). This CDR3 has 16 residues. V lost 5 bases and J lost 2, with 18 bases in between. CDR1 and CDR2 from the germline V gene are MNHNY and SVGAGI (reference sequence).

The chain is built from TRBV4-2 and TRBJ2-3; 7 bases fit TRBD2. This CDR3 spans 16 amino acids. The germline V gene encodes CDR1 LGHNA and CDR2 YNFKEQ. With 1 base clipped from V and 8 bases from J, the junction kept 12 bases outside the gene matches. The CDR3 loop reads CASSQGLEGGWGTQYF. Here the CDR3 DNA reads TGTGCCAGCAGCCAAGGCTTGGAGGGAGGGTGGGGTACGCAGTATTTT.

The chain joins TRBV6-5 to TRBJ1-1; D is uncertain. V was cut by 8 bases and J by 4 bases, with 11 bases left in between. This CDR3 has 12 residues. The V gene's germline CDR1 is MNHEY and CDR2 SVGAGI. In DNA, the CDR3 is TGTGCCAGCCGGGTGGGTAGCACTGAAGCTTTCTTT. Translation: CASRVGSTEAFF.

The chain has TRBV6-2 or TRBV6-3 and TRBJ1-2, with TRBD1 matching over 8 bases. Germline CDR1 and CDR2: MNHEY and SVGEGT. V dropped 0 bases and J dropped 8; count of bases not matched to a gene: 14. This CDR3 has 17 residues. CDR3 loop: CASSYSSGQGLLGGYTF. The DNA for the CDR3 is TGTGCCAGCAGTTACTCCAGCGGACAGGGCCTACTGGGCGGCTACACCTTC.